Included here is one T cell receptor (beta chain) sequence, with context. Compared with the rest of its sample, this clonotype is medium-sized (0.01 to 0.1%). This receptor's antigen is unknown. No base quality values were provided; no much bigger clone lies one nucleotide off. Multiplex touch-down PCR with a mixed TRB-A/B primer pool was used to amplify rearranged TRB sequences covering the V, D and J segments. Illumina adapters and sample indices were added to the amplicons in two consecutive PCR reactions performed with Phusion HS II polymerase. Amplicons were gel-purified using the NucleoSpin Gel and PCR Clean-up kit and were subsequently checked with Qubit and an Agilent 2100 Bioanalyzer. Libraries were sequenced on an Illumina MiSeq using 600-cycle, single-indexed, paired-end runs. As for the original processing: Processing of the TRB sequences was carried out with MiXCR versions 2.12 and 3.0.5. A clone was defined as each unique CDR3 nucleotide sequence, and only productive sequences supported by at least two reads were kept. Shannon diversity, evenness, clonality (one minus evenness), and alpha-parameterized diversity profiles from alpha 0 to 5 were included as repertoire metrics. The IGoR algorithm was used to compute generation probabilities of clones in paired pre- and post-chemotherapy samples. TCRdb passed the public sequencing reads through fastp at Q25 and MiXCR, retaining productive beta sequences. A single entry per CDR3 protein holds the most common genes and DNA from its merged rows. TCRdb assigned the V and J calls; the authors' analysis was not used. This sample holds around 5,800 distinct CDR3 sequences; around 20% were observed only once. 3.5% to 4.5% of the sample is in the top ten clones.

These data are taken from a study of T cell repertoires in aging, cancer and after chemotherapy (dated by TCRdb to 2018 to 2020). Notes on the research overall: The donors fell into six age groups ranging from 30 or younger to 70 or older, and each group had at least three individuals. In the hematological group, paired pre- and post-chemotherapy samples were obtained from chronic lymphocytic leukemia patients treated with fludarabine- or bendamustine-based regimens. The complete dataset included about 9 million TCR reads. Peripheral blood TCR beta repertoires from healthy donors and cancer patients were profiled to examine immunoaging and T cell reconstitution after chemotherapy. Alongside approximately 95 healthy donors serving as a reference group, the cohort included 200 to 250 cancer patients, of whom 90 to 94 had hematological cancers and 124 had solid cancers. Points the paper makes about the study in general: Lymphoid organ infiltration was present in the hematological cancer patients, and this infiltration may itself impair thymic emigration or the expansion of peripheral T cells. In both cancer cohorts, the median generation probability rose over the chemotherapy interval, which suggests that the repertoire was reconstituted through rebound thymic output. Significantly lower blood TCR diversity and higher clonality were observed in untreated patients with hematological or solid cancers than in age-matched healthy donors. The authors noted that the repertoire data do not allow conclusions about immunological memory after chemotherapy. Declining TCR diversity with age in healthy donors was mainly explained by loss of richness; in cancer patients, loss of evenness also contributed.

CDR1 and CDR2 (SGHNT, YYREEE) derive from the germline V gene (reference sequence). V is shortened by 9 bases, J by 1 base, and the region joining them spans 19 bases. The CDR3 measures 16 amino acids from cysteine to phenylalanine. Only CDR3 DNA remains: 48 bases, in frame from the first base. TCR beta rearrangements were amplified from genomic DNA isolated from peripheral blood, not from sorted cells or RNA. This chain is built from TRBV5-4 and TRBJ2-2, with the D segment identity uncertain. The TCR comes from a human donor with a blood cancer. Sequencing was done on a sample of blood. This receptor has the CDR3 CAIYPAPNGNTGELFF. Here is the DNA: TGTGCCATCTACCCGGCACCCAATGGGAACACCGGGGAGCTGTTTTTT. Outside the CDR3, residues come from the reference TRBV5-4 and TRBJ2-2 proteins, so the full variable domain is: ETGVTQSPTHLIKTRGQQVTLRCSSQSGHNTVSWYQQALGQGPQFIFQYYREEENGRGNFPPRFSGLQFPNYSSELNVNALELDDSALYLCAIYPAPNGNTGELFFGEGSRLTVL.